This TCR beta chain emerged from a study of blood T cell repertoires in COVID-19. Germline-derived CDR1 and CDR2 are SGHVS and FQNEAQ. V was pared by 1 base and J by 5 bases, with 6 bases between. There are 13 residues in the CDR3. Residents of 24 US areas, aged about 18 to 100 years, made up the participants. Original methodology: By means of reference gene primer amplification, nucleated cell counts were estimated. This table comes from immunoSEQ multiplex PCR, and its TCRdb copy is limited to in-frame clones, with some not included. V, J and clone size were drawn from that table, and D and trimming were deduced from the DNA. The table includes 250,000 or so clones, around 88% detected once.

This chain connects TRBV7-8 to TRBJ1-5; D gene ambiguous. This sequence was found in a man in his forties who had recovered from COVID-19. Sequenced material: PBMCs or T cells enriched from blood (not recorded which). The CDR3: CASSLGADQPQHF. The CDR3 DNA reads TGTGCCAGCAGCTTAGGAGCGGATCAGCCCCAGCATTTT. Drawing the rest from reference TRBV7-8 and TRBJ1-5, the complete variable domain is GAGVSQSPRYKVAKRGQDVALRCDPISGHVSLFWYQQALGQGPEFLTYFQNEAQLDKSGLPSDRFFAERPEGSVSTLKIQRTQQEDSAVYLCASSLGADQPQHFGDGTRLSIL.